These 10 T cell receptor beta chains came from one sample sequenced in a study of cytotoxic CD8 clonotypes in ibrutinib-treated CLL. Sequencing was performed with immunoSEQ multiplex PCR; in TCRdb, only in-frame clones are kept and a portion is missing. Altogether 15,000 to 20,000 clones are present, 68% being singletons, with the ten largest covering 18%. The material was PBMCs, obtained before ibrutinib treatment. These TCRs come from a human donor with chronic lymphocytic leukemia.

The rearrangement joins TRBV5-1 to TRBJ1-1; D possibly corresponds to TRBD1 (5 bases). The CDR3 has 15 amino acids. Deletions cut 0 bases from V and 0 bases from J, with 9 bases between. In germline, CDR1 is SGHRS, CDR2 YFSETQ. As DNA, the CDR3 is TGCGCCAGCAGCTTGGAAACAGGCATGAACACTGAAGCTTTCTTT. As protein: CASSLETGMNTEAFF.

The chain is built from TRBV11-2 and TRBJ2-3; D tentatively reads TRBD1 or TRBD2 (5 bases each). V gave up 4 bases and J gave up 0 bases, with 11 bases separating them. The germline gives CDR1 SGHAT, CDR2 FQNNGV. The CDR3 has 15 residues. The CDR3 DNA is TGTGCCAGCAGCTCCGGGGCACCGAGCACAGATACGCAGTATTTT. This codes for CASSSGAPSTDTQYF.

The chain joins TRBV6-1 to TRBJ2-1; 10 nucleotides agree with TRBD1. The germline gives CDR1 MNHNS, CDR2 SASEGT. V was clipped by 6 bases and J by 9 bases; unmatched bases: 8. The CDR3 is 14 residues long. This chain's CDR3 is CASRLGTGVIEQFF. The CDR3 nucleotides are TGTGCCAGCAGACTCGGGACAGGGGTTATTGAGCAGTTCTTC.

In this sample, this clone turned up once. For the CDR3, the DNA is TGTGCCAGCAGCTTAACGGGAGTGAATTCACCCCTCCACTTT. This codes for CASSLTGVNSPLHF. This chain connects TRBV7-3 to TRBJ1-6, with D hard to call. The ends were cut back, 0 bases at V and 7 bases at J, with 7 bases in the middle. The CDR3 has 14 residues. Germline loops: CDR1 SGHTA, CDR2 FQGTGA.

The rearrangement uses TRBV29-1 and TRBJ2-7; 8 bases align to TRBD1. V was clipped by 6 bases and J by 1 base; unmatched bases: 11. This CDR3 contains 15 residues. The germline CDR1 and CDR2 sequences are SQVTM and ANQGSEA. The CDR3 sequence is CSVTIGTGRSYEQYF. Written as DNA, the CDR3 is TGCAGCGTGACCATCGGGACAGGACGTTCCTACGAGCAGTACTTC.

V and J are TRBV5-4 and TRBJ2-1, with 10 nucleotides matching TRBD2. Germline loops: CDR1 SGHNT, CDR2 YYREEE (reference sequence). The ends lost 0 bases at V and 8 bases at J; junction bases unmatched: 5. This CDR3 contains 15 residues. The CDR3, as DNA: TGTGCCAGCAGCTTGGAGAGCGGGGGGGCCGATGAGCAGTTCTTC. Protein: CASSLESGGADEQFF. The entire variable domain, with the rest obtained from reference TRBV5-4 and TRBJ2-1, is as follows: ETGVTQSPTHLIKTRGQQVTLRCSSQSGHNTVSWYQQALGQGPQFIFQYYREEENGRGNFPPRFSGLQFPNYSSELNVNALELDDSALYLCASSLESGGADEQFFGPGTRLTVL.

There are a few counts of this clone. This chain uses TRBV7-6 with TRBJ1-5; tentatively, D is TRBD1 (6 bases). V was trimmed by 5 bases and J by 1 base, leaving 9 bases between them. Germline CDR1 SGHVS, CDR2 FNYEAQ. The CDR3 contains 14 residues. The CDR3 DNA follows: TGTGCCAGCAGCCGGACAGAGAGCAATCAGCCCCAGCATTTT. Its translation: CASSRTESNQPQHF.

The chain employs TRBV30 and TRBJ1-3; 7 bases are shared with TRBD1. Germline V lookup: CDR1 GTSNPN, CDR2 SVGIG (reference sequence). The CDR3 spans 12 residues. V was pared by 5 bases and J by 3 bases, with 1 base of the junction left unmatched. This chain's CDR3 is CAWAGGGNTIYF. CDR3 in DNA: TGTGCCTGGGCAGGGGGTGGAAACACCATATATTTT.

In this sample, this clone is medium-sized. J is TRBJ2-3 and V is TRBV19, with D perhaps TRBD1 (6 bases). V lost 3 bases and J lost 3, with 7 bases in between. This CDR3 is built from 13 residues. Germline V gene lookup returns CDR1 LNHDA and CDR2 SQIVND (reference sequence). CDR3 sequence reads: CASSMGATDTQYF. CDR3 sequence (DNA): TGTGCCAGTAGTATGGGGGCTACAGATACGCAGTATTTT. The full variable domain, its missing parts supplied by reference TRBV19 and TRBJ2-3, is DGGITQSPKYLFRKEGQNVTLSCEQNLNHDAMYWYRQDPGQGLRLIYYSQIVNDFQKGDIAEGYSVSREKKESFPLTVTSAQKNPTAFYLCASSMGATDTQYFGPGTRLTVL.

This chain links TRBV15 with TRBJ2-5, with 7 nucleotides matching TRBD2. Germline loops: CDR1 LNHNV, CDR2 YYDKDF (reference sequence). With V trimmed by 5 bases and J by 4 bases, 10 bases remained unmatched. This CDR3 is 15 amino acids long. The CDR3 DNA sequence: TGTGCCACCAGCCTACAACGAGCGGGGAGAGAGACCCAGTACTTC. Protein: CATSLQRAGRETQYF. The full variable domain, in which reference TRBV15 and TRBJ2-5 provide the parts outside the CDR3, is DAMVIQNPRYQVTQFGKPVTLSCSQTLNHNVMYWYQQKSSQAPKLLFHYYDKDFNNEADTPDNFQSRRPNTSFCFLDIRSPGLGDTAMYLCATSLQRAGRETQYFGPGTRLLVL.